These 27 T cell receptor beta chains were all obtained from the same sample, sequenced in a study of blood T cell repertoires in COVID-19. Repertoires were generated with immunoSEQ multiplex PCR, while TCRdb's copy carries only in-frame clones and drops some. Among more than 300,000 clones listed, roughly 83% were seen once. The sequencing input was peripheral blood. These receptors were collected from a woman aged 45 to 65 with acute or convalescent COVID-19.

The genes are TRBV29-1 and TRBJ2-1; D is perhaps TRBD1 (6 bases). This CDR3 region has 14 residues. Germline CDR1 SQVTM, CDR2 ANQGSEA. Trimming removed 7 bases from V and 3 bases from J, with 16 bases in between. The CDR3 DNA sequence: TGCAGCGCAAGGGACACTCGTCGCTACAATGAGCAGTTCTTC. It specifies CSARDTRRYNEQFF.

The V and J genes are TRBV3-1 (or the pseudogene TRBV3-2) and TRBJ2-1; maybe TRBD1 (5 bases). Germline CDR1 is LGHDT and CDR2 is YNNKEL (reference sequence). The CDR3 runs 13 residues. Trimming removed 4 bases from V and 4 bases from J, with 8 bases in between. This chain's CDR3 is CASSPDTYNEQFF. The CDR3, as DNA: TGTGCCAGCAGCCCGGACACTTACAATGAGCAGTTCTTC.

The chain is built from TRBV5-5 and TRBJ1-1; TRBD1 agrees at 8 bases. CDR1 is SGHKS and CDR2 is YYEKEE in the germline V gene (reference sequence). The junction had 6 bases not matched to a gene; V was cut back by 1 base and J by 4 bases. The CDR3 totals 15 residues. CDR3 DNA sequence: TGTGCCAGCAGCTTGCAATTCACAGGGGGCACTGAAGCTTTCTTT. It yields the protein CASSLQFTGGTEAFF.

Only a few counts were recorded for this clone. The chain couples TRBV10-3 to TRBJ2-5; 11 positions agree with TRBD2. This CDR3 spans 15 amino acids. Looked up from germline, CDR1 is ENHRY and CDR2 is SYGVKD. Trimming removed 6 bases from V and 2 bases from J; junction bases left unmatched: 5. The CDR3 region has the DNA TGTGCCATCAGCCTGACTAGCGGGATGCAAGAGACCCAGTACTTC. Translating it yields CAISLTSGMQETQYF.

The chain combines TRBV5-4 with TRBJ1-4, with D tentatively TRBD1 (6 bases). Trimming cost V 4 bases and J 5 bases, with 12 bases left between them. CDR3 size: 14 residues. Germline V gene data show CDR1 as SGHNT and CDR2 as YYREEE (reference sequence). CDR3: CASSPWTDNEKLFF. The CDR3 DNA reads TGTGCCAGCAGCCCGTGGACAGACAATGAAAAACTGTTTTTT.

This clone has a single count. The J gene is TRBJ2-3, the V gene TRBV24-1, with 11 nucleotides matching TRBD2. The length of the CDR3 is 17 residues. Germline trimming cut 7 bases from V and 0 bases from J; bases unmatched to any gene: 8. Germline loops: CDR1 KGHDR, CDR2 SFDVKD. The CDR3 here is CATSLPGLAESTDTQYF. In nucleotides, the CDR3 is TGTGCCACCAGCTTACCGGGACTAGCGGAAAGCACAGATACGCAGTATTTT.

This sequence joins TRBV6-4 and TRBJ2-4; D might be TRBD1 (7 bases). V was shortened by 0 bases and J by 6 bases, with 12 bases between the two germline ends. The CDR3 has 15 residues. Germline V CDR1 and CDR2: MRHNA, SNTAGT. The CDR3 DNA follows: TGTGCCAGCAGTGACTCCGGGCAGGGGGGAAACATTCAGTACTTC. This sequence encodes CASSDSGQGGNIQYF.

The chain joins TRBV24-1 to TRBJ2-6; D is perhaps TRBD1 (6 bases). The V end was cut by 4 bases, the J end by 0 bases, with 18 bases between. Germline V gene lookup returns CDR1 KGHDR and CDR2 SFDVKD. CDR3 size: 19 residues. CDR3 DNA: TGTGCCACCAGTGACAAGGACAGCCTCGGGGACTCTGGGGCCAACGTCCTGACTTTC. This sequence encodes CATSDKDSLGDSGANVLTF.

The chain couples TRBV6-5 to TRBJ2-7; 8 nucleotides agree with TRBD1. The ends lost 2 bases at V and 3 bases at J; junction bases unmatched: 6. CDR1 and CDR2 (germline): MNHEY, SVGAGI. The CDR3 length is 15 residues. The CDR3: CASSYATGGIYEQYF. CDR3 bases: TGTGCCAGCAGTTACGCTACAGGGGGGATCTACGAGCAGTACTTC.

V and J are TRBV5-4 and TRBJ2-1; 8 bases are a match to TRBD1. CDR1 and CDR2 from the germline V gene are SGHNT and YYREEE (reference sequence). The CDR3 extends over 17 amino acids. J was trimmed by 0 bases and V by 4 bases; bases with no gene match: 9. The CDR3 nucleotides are TGTGCCAGCAGCCGCGGACAGGGACTTAGCTCCTACAATGAGCAGTTCTTC. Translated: CASSRGQGLSSYNEQFF.

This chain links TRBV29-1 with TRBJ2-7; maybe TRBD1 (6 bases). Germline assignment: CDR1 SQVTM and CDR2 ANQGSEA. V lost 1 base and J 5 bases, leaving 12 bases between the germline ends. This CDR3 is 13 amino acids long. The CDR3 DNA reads TGCAGCGTTGAAGGGACAGCCACCAACGAGCAGTACTTC. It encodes CSVEGTATNEQYF.

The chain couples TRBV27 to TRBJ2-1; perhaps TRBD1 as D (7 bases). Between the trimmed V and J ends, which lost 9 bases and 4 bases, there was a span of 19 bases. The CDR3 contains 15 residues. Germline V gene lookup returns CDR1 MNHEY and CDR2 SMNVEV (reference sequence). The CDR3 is CASRQGGLGYNEQFF. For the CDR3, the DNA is TGTGCCAGTCGACAGGGAGGTTTGGGATACAATGAGCAGTTCTTC.

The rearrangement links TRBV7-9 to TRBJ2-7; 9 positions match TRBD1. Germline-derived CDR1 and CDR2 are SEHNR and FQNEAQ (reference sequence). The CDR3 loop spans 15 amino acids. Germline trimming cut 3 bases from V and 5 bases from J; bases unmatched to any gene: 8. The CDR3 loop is CASSFWGDRADEQYF. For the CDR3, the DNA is TGTGCCAGCAGCTTTTGGGGGGACAGGGCGGACGAGCAGTACTTC. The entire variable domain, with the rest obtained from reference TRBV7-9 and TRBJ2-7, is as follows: DTGVSQNPRHKITKRGQNVTFRCDPISEHNRLYWYRQTLGQGPEFLTYFQNEAQLEKSRLLSDRFSAERPKGSFSTLEIQRTEQGDSAMYLCASSFWGDRADEQYFGPGTRLTVT.

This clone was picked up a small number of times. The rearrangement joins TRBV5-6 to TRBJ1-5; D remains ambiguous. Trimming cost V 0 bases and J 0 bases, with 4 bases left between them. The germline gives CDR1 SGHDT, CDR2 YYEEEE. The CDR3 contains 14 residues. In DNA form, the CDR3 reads TGTGCCAGCAGCTTGGGGCCTAGCAATCAGCCCCAGCATTTT. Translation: CASSLGPSNQPQHF.

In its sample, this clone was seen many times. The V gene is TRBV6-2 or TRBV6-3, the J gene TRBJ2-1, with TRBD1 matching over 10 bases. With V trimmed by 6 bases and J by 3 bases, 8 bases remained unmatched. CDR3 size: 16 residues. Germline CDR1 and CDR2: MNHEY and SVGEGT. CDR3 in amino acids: CASRPPGQGIYNEQFF. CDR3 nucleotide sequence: TGTGCCAGCAGGCCTCCGGGACAGGGGATCTACAATGAGCAGTTCTTC.

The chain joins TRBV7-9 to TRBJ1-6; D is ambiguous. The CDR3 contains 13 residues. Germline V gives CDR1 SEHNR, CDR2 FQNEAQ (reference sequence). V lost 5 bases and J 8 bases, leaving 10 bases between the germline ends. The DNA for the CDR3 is TGTGCCAGCAGCCAGGACGGGGATTCACCCCTCCACTTT. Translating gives CASSQDGDSPLHF.

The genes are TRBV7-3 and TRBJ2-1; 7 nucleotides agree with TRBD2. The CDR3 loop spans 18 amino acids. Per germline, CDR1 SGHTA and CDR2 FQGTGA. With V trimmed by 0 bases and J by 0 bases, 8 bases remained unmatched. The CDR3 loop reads CASSLTPVWDYSYNEQFF. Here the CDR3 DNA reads TGTGCCAGCAGCTTAACCCCGGTGTGGGACTACTCCTACAATGAGCAGTTCTTC.

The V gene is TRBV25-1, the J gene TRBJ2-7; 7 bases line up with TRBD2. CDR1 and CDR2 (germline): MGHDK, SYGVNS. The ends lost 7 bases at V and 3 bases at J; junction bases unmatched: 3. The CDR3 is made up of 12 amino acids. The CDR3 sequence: CASMGGSYEQYF. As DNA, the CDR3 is TGTGCCAGCATGGGCGGGAGCTACGAGCAGTACTTC.

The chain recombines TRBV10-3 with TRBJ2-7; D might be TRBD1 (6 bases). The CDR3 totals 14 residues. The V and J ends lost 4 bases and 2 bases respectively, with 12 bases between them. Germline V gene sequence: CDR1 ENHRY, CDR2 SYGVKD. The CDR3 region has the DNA TGTGCCATCAGTGCGCAGGGGCCCACCTACGAGCAGTACTTC. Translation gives CAISAQGPTYEQYF.

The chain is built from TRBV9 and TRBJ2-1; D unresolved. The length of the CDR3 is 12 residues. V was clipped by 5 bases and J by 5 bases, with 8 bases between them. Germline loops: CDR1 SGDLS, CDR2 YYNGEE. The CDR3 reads CASSPRDNEQFF. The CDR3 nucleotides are TGTGCCAGCAGTCCCCGGGACAATGAGCAGTTCTTC.

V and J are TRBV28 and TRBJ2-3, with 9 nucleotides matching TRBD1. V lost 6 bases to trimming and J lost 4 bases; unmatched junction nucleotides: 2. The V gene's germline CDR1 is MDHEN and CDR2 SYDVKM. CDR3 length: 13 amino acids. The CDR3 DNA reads TGTGCCAGCAGGGGACAGGGCCCAGATACGCAGTATTTT. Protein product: CASRGQGPDTQYF.

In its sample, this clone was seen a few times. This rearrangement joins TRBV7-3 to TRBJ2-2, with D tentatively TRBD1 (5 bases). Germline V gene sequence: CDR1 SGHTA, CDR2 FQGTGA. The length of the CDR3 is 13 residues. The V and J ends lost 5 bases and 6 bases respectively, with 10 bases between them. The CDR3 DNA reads TGTGCCAGCAGCCCCTGGGGCCCCGGGGAGCTGTTTTTT. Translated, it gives CASSPWGPGELFF.

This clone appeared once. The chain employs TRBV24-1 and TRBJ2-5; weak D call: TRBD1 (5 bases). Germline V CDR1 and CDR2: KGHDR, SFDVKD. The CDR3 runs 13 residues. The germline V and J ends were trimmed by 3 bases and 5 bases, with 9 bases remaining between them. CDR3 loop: CATSDPTVETQYF. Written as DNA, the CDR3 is TGTGCCACCAGTGATCCGACAGTGGAGACCCAGTACTTC.

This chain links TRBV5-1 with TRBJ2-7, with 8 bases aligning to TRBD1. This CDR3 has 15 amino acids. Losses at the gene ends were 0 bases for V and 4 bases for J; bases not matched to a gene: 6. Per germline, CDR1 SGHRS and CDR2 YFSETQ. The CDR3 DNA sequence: TGCGCCAGCAGCTTGGAGCAGGGGGCAACTTACGAGCAGTACTTC. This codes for CASSLEQGATYEQYF.

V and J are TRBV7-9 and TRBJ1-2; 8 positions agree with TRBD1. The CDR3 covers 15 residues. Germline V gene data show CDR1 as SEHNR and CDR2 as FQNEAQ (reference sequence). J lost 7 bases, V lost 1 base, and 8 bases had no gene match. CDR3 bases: TGTGCCAGCAGCTTAGAGTCTCAGGGGGCGCGTGGCTACACCTTC. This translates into CASSLESQGARGYTF.

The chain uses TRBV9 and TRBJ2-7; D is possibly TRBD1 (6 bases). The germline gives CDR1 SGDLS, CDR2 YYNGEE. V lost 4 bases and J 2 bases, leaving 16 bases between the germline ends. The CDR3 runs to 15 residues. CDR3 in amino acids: CASSLGAVATYEQYF. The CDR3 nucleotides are TGTGCCAGCAGCTTGGGGGCGGTAGCAACCTACGAGCAGTACTTC.

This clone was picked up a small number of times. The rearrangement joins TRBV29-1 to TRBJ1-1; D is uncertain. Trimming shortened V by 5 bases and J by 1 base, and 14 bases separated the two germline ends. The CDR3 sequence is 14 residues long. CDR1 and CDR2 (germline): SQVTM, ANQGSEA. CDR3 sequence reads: CSVRAARENTEAFF. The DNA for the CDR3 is TGCAGCGTTCGGGCAGCACGGGAGAACACTGAAGCTTTCTTT.